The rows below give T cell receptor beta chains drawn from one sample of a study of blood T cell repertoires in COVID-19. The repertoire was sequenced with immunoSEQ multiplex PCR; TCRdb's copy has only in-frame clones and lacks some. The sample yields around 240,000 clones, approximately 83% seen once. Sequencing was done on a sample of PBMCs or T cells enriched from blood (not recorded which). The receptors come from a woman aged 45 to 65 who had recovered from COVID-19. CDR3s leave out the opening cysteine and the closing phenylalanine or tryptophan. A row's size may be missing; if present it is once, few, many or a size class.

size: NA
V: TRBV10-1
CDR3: ASSEYPGPTGGRPGNTIY

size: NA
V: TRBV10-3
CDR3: AIRVGGTASSYGYT

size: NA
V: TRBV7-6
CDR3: ASSRGTPRVSGELF

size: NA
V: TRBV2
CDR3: ASSPDSLAKNIQY

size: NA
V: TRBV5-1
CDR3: ASSLGQGFEKLF

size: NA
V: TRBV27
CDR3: ASSRGQGYEQY

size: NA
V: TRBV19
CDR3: ASGGERGGTDTQY

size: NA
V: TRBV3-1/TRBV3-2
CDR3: ASSQDRWRDEQF

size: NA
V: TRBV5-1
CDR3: ASSPRAGLAGGFNEQF

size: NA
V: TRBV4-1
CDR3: ASSQGGGHSYEQY

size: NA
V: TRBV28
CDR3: ASSVTGFYGYT

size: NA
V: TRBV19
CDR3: ASTTGTGSRTLH

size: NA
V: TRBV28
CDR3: ASILRGEQY

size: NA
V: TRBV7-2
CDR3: ASSLGQGSGEQF

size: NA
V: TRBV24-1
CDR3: ATSDPGKTGYNEQF

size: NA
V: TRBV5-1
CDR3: ASSLESSYEQY

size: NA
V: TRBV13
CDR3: ASSFDRASYEQY

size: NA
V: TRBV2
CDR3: ASSVGVLTAKNIQY

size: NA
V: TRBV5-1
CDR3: ASSLSFLAGGYEQY

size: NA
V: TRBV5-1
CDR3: ASSRVYRGNTEAF

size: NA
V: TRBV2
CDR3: ASSAGQGVAQPQH

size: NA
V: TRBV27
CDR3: ASSFYSRSSYNSPLH

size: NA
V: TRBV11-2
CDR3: ASSLVFLAGAIEQF

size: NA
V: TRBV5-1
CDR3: ASSLESGDYQPQH

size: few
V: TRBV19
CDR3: ASRTRGSGDTEAF

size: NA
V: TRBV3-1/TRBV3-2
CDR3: ASSHRGANEKLF

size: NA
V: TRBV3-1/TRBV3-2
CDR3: ASSQVQGYGYT

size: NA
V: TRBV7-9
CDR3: ASSLAGVAETQY

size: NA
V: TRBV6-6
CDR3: ASSLQDSTGGYT

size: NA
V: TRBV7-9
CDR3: ASKQSGGGHNEQF

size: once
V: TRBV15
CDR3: ATSRETGKSGEQY

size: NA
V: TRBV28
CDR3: ASGGGNEKLF

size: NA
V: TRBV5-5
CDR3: ASSLGVQY

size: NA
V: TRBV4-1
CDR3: ASSPPLAGLDEQY

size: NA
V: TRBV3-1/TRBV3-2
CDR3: ASSQDFWAPQY

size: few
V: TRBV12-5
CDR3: ASGLGRSTDTQY

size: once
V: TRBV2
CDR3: ASSEAGGGYT

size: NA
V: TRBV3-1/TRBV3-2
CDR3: ASSQGVDLAF